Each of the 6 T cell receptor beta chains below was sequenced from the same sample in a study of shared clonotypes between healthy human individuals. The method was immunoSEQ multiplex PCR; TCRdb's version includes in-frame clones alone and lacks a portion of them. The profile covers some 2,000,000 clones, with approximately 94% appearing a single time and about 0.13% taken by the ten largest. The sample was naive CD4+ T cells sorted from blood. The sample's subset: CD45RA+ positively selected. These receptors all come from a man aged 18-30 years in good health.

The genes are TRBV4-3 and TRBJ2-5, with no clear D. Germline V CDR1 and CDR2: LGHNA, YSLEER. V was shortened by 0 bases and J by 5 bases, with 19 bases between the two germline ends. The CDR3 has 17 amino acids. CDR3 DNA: TGCGCCAGCAGCCAAGAGGGCCAGACAAGCCGGTGGGAGACCCAGTACTTC. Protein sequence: CASSQEGQTSRWETQYF.

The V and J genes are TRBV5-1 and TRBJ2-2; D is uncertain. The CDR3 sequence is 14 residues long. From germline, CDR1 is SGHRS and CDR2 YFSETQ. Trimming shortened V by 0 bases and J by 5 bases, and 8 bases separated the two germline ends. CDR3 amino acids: CASSLELLTGELFF. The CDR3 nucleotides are TGCGCCAGCAGCTTGGAACTGCTAACCGGGGAGCTGTTTTTT.

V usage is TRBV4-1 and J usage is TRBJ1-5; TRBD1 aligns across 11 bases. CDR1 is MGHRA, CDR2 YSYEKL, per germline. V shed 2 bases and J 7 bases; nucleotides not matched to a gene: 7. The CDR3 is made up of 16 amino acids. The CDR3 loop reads CASSQPGQGVGQPQHF. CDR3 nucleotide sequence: TGCGCCAGCAGCCAACCGGGACAGGGGGTCGGGCAGCCCCAGCATTTT.

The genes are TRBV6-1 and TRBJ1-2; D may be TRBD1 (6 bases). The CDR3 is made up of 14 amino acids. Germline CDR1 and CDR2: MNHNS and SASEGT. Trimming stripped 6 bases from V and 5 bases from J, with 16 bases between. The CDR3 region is CASRKGEPLYGYTF. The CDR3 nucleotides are TGTGCCAGCAGAAAGGGGGAACCGCTTTATGGCTACACCTTC.

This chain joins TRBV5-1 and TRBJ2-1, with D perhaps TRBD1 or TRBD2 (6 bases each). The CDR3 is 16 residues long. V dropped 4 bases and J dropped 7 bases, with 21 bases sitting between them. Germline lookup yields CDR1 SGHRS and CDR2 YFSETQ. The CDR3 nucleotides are TGCGCCAGCAGCACAAGGGGGGAGGCGAGAAGGAATGAGCAGTTCTTC. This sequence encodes CASSTRGEARRNEQFF.

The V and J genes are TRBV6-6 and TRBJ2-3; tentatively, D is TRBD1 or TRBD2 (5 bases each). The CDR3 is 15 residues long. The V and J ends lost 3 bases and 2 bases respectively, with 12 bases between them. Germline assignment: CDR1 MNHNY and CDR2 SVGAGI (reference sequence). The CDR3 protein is CASSYRGSATDTQYF. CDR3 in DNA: TGTGCCAGCAGTTATCGGGGCAGCGCCACAGATACGCAGTATTTT.